A selection of T cell receptor beta chains follows, all from one sample in a study of cytomegalovirus exposure and HLA in healthy donors. The protocol was immunoSEQ multiplex PCR, while the TCRdb copy is restricted to in-frame clones and leaves out a portion. Found here are some 190,000 clones, more than 75% of them singletons; the top ten hold about 1.6%. Sequenced sample: PBMCs. The receptors were gathered from a woman younger than 30 in good health and CMV-seronegative. Both conserved end residues are part of each CDR3. The D gene is left open where the match is weak. Clone size, where shown, is once, few, many, or a class for clones that have expanded.

v_call,clone_size,d_call,j_call,cdr3_nt,cdr3_aa
TRBV5-1,NA,TRBD1,TRBJ1-2,TGCGCCAGCAGCTTGACAGGGGGATCCTACACCTTC,CASSLTGGSYTF
TRBV19,NA,NA,TRBJ1-2,TGTGCCAGTAGTATAGGATGGAGAGCTGCAGCTAACTATGGCTACACCTTC,CASSIGWRAAANYGYTF
TRBV6-1,NA,TRBD1,TRBJ1-2,TGTGCCAGCAGTAAACAGGGGACCTTGTTCTATGGCTACACCTTC,CASSKQGTLFYGYTF
TRBV11-2,NA,TRBD1,TRBJ1-1,TGTGCCAGCAGCTTAGTAAGGACAGGGATGAACACTGAAGCTTTCTTT,CASSLVRTGMNTEAFF
TRBV19,NA,NA,TRBJ2-1,TGTGCCAGTAGTATCCAGGGGAGCTCCTACAATGAGCAGTTCTTC,CASSIQGSSYNEQFF
TRBV30,NA,TRBD2,TRBJ2-1,TGTGCCTGCCAAAAGGATCATTCTAGCGGGAGGCGGGGCCTCTACAATGAGCAGTTCTTC,CACQKDHSSGRRGLYNEQFF
TRBV5-1,NA,NA,TRBJ1-1,TGCGCCAGCAGCTTGTTACCAGGCTTGAACACTGAAGCTTTCTTT,CASSLLPGLNTEAFF
TRBV4-1,NA,TRBD1,TRBJ1-2,TGCGCCAGCAGCCAAGAAGCTACCGGGACAGGGGTGCATGGCTACACCTTC,CASSQEATGTGVHGYTF
TRBV29-1,few,NA,TRBJ2-7,TGCAGCGTCGGGGACTGGGGATACGAGCAGTACTTC,CSVGDWGYEQYF
TRBV9,few,NA,TRBJ2-1,TGTGCCAGCAGCGTAGCCGGTAGCCGCAATGAGCAGTTCTTC,CASSVAGSRNEQFF
TRBV19,few,NA,TRBJ2-5,TGTGCCAGTAGTCCCAGCGGCCAAGAGACCCAGTACTTC,CASSPSGQETQYF
TRBV25-1,NA,NA,TRBJ1-1,TGTGCCAGCAGTGAATACACGGTGAACACTGAAGCTTTCTTT,CASSEYTVNTEAFF
TRBV4-1,NA,NA,TRBJ2-7,TGCGCCAGCAGCCAAGAAGGGGGGGGCCGCGAGCAGTACTTC,CASSQEGGGREQYF
TRBV10-3,NA,NA,TRBJ2-7,TGTGCCATCGCGGGCGTGACTGGGTACGAGCAGTACTTC,CAIAGVTGYEQYF
TRBV10-2,NA,TRBD2,TRBJ2-1,TGCGCCAGCAGTGAGCCGGCGGGGGGGCGGAATGAGCAGTTCTTC,CASSEPAGGRNEQFF
TRBV18,NA,NA,TRBJ1-2,TGTGCCAGCTCACCACCTGCGGGGGTCAGGAGTGGCTACACCTTC,CASSPPAGVRSGYTF
TRBV4-1,NA,TRBD2,TRBJ2-5,TGCGCCAGCAGCCAAGGGACTAGCCCTAGATCTGAGACCCAGTACTTC,CASSQGTSPRSETQYF
TRBV27,NA,NA,TRBJ2-7,TGTGCCAGCAGTCCACTGGGGACTCCTACCTACGAGCAGTACTTC,CASSPLGTPTYEQYF
TRBV19,NA,TRBD2,TRBJ2-7,TGTGCCAGTAGGGGACTAGCGGGAGTATACGAGCAGTACTTC,CASRGLAGVYEQYF
TRBV5-1,NA,NA,TRBJ1-6,TGCGCCAGCAGCCGGACAGACTCCTATAATTCACCCCTCCACTTT,CASSRTDSYNSPLHF
TRBV11-2,NA,NA,TRBJ1-3,TGTGCCAGCAGTCTTAATAATCGAAACACCATATATTTT,CASSLNNRNTIYF
TRBV5-1,NA,TRBD1,TRBJ2-1,TGCGCCAGCGGCCTCCTTGGGGACAGGGACAATGAGCAGTTCTTC,CASGLLGDRDNEQFF
TRBV11-1,NA,NA,TRBJ1-1,TGTGCCAGCAGCCCAACTAGGACAGCCCTGAACACTGAAGCTTTCTTT,CASSPTRTALNTEAFF
TRBV6-4,NA,TRBD1,TRBJ1-2,TGTGCCAGCAGTCCACACTACCGGGACAGGGGGCTGTGTGGTAACTATGGCTACACCTTC,CASSPHYRDRGLCGNYGYTF
TRBV19,NA,TRBD1,TRBJ2-7,TGTGCCAGTAGTACCCGACAGGGGTCCTACGAGCAGTACTTC,CASSTRQGSYEQYF
TRBV18,NA,NA,TRBJ1-3,TGTGCCAGCTCACCACCGGTTCGGGAAAAGAGCTCTGGAAACACCATATATTTT,CASSPPVREKSSGNTIYF
TRBV18,NA,TRBD1,TRBJ1-4,TGTGCCAGCTCACCTCTCGGACAGGGCGGCGAAAAACTGTTTTTT,CASSPLGQGGEKLFF
TRBV29-1,NA,NA,TRBJ2-2,TGCAGCGTTGCAGTGACCGGGGAGCTGTTTTTT,CSVAVTGELFF
TRBV19,NA,NA,TRBJ2-7,TGTGCCAGTAGTAGCCTGGCGGGTCCTGTCTACGAGCAGTACTTC,CASSSLAGPVYEQYF
TRBV4-1,NA,NA,TRBJ2-7,TGCGCCAGCAGCCATGTTGCCGGGTCCTACGAGCAGTACTTC,CASSHVAGSYEQYF
TRBV7-9,NA,NA,TRBJ1-3,TGTGCCAGCAGCTTCGAGGCGGCAGGGAACTCTGGAAACACCATATATTTT,CASSFEAAGNSGNTIYF
TRBV10-1,NA,TRBD1,TRBJ2-7,TGCGCCAGCGCTGGGGAATTCAGGGGGCCCTACGAGCAGTACTTC,CASAGEFRGPYEQYF
TRBV4-2,NA,NA,TRBJ1-4,TGTGCCAGCAGCCAAGAGGGAGGGGTCGGTGAAAAACTGTTTTTT,CASSQEGGVGEKLFF
TRBV27,NA,TRBD2,TRBJ2-1,TGTGCCAGCAGTTCGACTAGCGGGAGAATAAATGAGCAGTTCTTC,CASSSTSGRINEQFF
TRBV2,NA,NA,TRBJ2-1,TGTGCCAGCAGCCGGTTTGGGCGCAATGAGCAGTTCTTC,CASSRFGRNEQFF
TRBV7-6,NA,NA,TRBJ2-1,TGTGCCAGCAGCTTAAGCGCGAGTAGCTCCTACAATGAGCAGTTCTTC,CASSLSASSSYNEQFF
TRBV28,NA,TRBD1,TRBJ1-2,TGTGCCAGCAGGTCGGGGACAGACTATGGCTACACCTTC,CASRSGTDYGYTF
TRBV10-2,NA,NA,TRBJ2-5,TGCGCCAGCAGTGGGGCCGGGAGAGAGACCCAGTACTTC,CASSGAGRETQYF
TRBV5-1,NA,TRBD1,TRBJ1-4,TGCGCCAGCAGCCCTAGGACAGGGGAAGAAAAACTGTTTTTT,CASSPRTGEEKLFF
TRBV10-3,NA,TRBD2,TRBJ2-7,TGTGCCATCAGTGAGTTAGAACTAGCGGGGGGGCCCTACGAGCAGTACTTC,CAISELELAGGPYEQYF
TRBV2,many,NA,TRBJ2-2,TGTGCCAGCAGTTTGTACGGGGAGCTGTTTTTT,CASSLYGELFF
TRBV6-5,NA,TRBD2,TRBJ2-3,TGTGCCAGCACCCCGGGGGGGGCAGATACGCAGTATTTT,CASTPGGADTQYF